This T cell receptor (beta chain) was sequenced for a study of vaccination and CD4 T cells after COVID-19. V trimming: 6 bases; J trimming: 4 bases; junction bases outside the gene matches: 12. The CDR3 covers 15 residues. Germline CDR1 and CDR2: DFQATT and SNEGSKA (reference sequence). A word on this clonotype: Its antigen is as yet unknown.

Indicated treatment: 10-day PBMC culture with coronavirus spike peptide pools or control peptides (ViraFEST assay). Cultured CD4+ T cells had their DNA profiled by the Oncomine TCR Beta short-read assay. TCRdb processed the PCR reads anew with MiXCR; each CDR3 protein has one entry. This table has 9,500 to 15,000 distinct CDR3 sequences, approximately 55% appearing once. The specimen sequenced was CD4+ T cells from blood, cultured in vitro. This TCR was sampled from a human donor who had recovered from COVID-19. The genes are TRBV20-1 and TRBJ2-3, with 8 bases identical to TRBD2. CDR3 residues: CSAMARGGFPDTQYF. CDR3 nucleotides: TGCAGTGCCATGGCCCGCGGGGGGTTCCCAGATACGCAGTATTTT.